This T cell receptor beta chain derives from a study of T cell clonality in common variable immunodeficiency. General study points: Common variable immunodeficiency TCR beta sequences reportedly had fewer deletions and N-nucleotide insertions. CVID subjects showed higher TCRbeta clonality than healthy controls.

The germline V gene has CDR1 MDHEN and CDR2 SYDVKM. The ends were cut back, 10 bases at V and 2 bases at J, with 18 bases in the middle. The CDR3 consists of 14 residues. There are many counts of this clone. Its antigen is not identified. The read ends 3 residues early relative to the CDR3; the germline J gene fills the gap. The table came from immunoSEQ multiplex PCR; TCRdb's copy has only in-frame clones and leaves some out. Altogether about 74,000 clones were found in the sample, and no singletons occur. V and J are TRBV28 and TRBJ2-7; D is unclear. Specimen: peripheral blood mononuclear cells. The origin of this receptor is a person between 18 and 75 years old in good health. The CDR3 sequence: CATEARVSTYEQYF. The CDR3 DNA, read in part, is TGTGCCACTGAAGCTCGGGTTAGCACCTACGAG.